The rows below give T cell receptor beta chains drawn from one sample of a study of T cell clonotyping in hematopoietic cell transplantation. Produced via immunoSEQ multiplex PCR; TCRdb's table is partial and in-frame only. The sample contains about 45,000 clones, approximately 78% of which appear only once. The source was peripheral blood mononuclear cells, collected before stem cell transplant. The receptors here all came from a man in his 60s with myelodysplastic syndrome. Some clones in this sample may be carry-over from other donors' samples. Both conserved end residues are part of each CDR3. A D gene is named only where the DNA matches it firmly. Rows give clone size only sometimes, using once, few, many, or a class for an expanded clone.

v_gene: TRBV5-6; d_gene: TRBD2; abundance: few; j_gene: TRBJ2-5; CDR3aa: CASSSLRAGIETQYF; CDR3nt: TGTGCCAGCAGCTCCCTGCGAGCGGGGATAGAGACCCAGTACTTC
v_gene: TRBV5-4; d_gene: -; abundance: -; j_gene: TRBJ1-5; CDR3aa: CASSLSGLGQPQHF; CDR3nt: TGTGCCAGCAGCTTGTCCGGACTCGGTCAGCCCCAGCATTTT
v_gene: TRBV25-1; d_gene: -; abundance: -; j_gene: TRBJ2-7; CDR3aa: CASSESGDFYEQYF; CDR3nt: TGTGCCAGCAGTGAATCGGGTGACTTCTACGAGCAGTACTTC
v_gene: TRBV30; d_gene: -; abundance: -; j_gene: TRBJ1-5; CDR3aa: CAWSSQGVYSNQPQHF; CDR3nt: TGTGCCTGGAGTTCCCAAGGGGTGTATAGCAATCAGCCCCAGCATTTT
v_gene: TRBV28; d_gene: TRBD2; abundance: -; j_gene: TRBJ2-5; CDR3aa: CASSGLAGAGFQETQYF; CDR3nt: TGTGCCAGCAGTGGACTAGCGGGGGCCGGGTTCCAAGAGACCCAGTACTTC
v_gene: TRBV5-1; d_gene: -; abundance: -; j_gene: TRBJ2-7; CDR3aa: CASSPDRPSSYEQYF; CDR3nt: TGCGCCAGCAGCCCCGACAGGCCTAGCTCCTACGAGCAGTACTTC
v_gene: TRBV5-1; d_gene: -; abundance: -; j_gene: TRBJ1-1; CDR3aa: CASSLTGQNTEAFF; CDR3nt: TGCGCCAGCAGCTTAACGGGACAGAACACTGAAGCTTTCTTT
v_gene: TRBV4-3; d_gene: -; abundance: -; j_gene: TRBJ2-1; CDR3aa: CASSQDHHEQFF; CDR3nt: TGCGCCAGCAGCCAAGATCACCATGAGCAGTTCTTC
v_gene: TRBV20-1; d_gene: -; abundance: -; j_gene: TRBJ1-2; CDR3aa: CSSDGNYGYTF; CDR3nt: TGCAGTTCCGACGGGAACTATGGCTACACCTTC
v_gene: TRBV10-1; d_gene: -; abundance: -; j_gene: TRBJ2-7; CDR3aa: CASSTTGLGEQYF; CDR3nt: TGCGCCAGCAGTACGACCGGGCTGGGGGAGCAGTACTTC
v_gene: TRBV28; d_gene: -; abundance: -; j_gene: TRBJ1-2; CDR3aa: CASSLKAGVYGYTF; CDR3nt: TGTGCCAGCAGTTTAAAAGCAGGGGTCTATGGCTACACCTTC
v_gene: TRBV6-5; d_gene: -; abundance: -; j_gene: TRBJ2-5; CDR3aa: CASSRTMGEGETQYF; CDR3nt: TGTGCCAGCAGCCGCACCATGGGGGAAGGAGAGACCCAGTACTTC
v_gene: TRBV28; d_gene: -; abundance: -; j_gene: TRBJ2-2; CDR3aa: CASTRASSNTGELFF; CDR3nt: TGTGCCAGCACCCGGGCTTCCTCGAACACCGGGGAGCTGTTTTTT
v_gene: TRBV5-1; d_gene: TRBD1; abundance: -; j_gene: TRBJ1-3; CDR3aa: CASSTGGANGNTIYF; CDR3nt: TGCGCCAGCAGCACAGGGGGCGCGAATGGAAACACCATATATTTT
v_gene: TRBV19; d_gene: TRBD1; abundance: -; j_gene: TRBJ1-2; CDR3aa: CASTRDRALRFGYTF; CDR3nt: TGTGCCAGTACCCGGGACAGGGCCCTCCGCTTCGGCTACACCTTC
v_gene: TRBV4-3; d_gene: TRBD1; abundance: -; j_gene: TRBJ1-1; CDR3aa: CASSQIGQGGTEAFF; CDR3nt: TGCGCCAGCAGCCAAATCGGACAGGGAGGAACTGAAGCTTTCTTT
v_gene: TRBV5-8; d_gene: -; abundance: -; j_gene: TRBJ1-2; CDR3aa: CASSLAGYGYTF; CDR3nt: TGTGCCAGCAGCTTGGCAGGGTATGGCTACACCTTC
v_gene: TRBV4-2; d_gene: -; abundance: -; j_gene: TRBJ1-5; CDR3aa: CASSQTKGQPQHF; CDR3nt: TGTGCCAGCAGCCAGACGAAGGGTCAGCCCCAGCATTTT
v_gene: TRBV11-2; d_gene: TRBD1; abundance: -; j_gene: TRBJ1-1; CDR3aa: CASKPPWTGNTEAFF; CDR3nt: TGTGCCAGTAAGCCACCGTGGACAGGGAACACTGAAGCTTTCTTT
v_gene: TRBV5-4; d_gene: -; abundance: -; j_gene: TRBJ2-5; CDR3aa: CASSWDSAETQYF; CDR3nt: TGTGCCAGCAGCTGGGACTCGGCGGAGACCCAGTACTTC
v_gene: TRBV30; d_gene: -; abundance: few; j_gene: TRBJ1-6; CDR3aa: CAWSVEGGYSPLHF; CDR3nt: TGTGCCTGGAGTGTAGAAGGGGGTTATTCACCCCTCCACTTT
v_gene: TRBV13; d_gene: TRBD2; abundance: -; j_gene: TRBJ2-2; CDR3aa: CASSPRTSGNTGELFF; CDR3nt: TGTGCCAGCAGCCCTCGGACTAGCGGGAACACCGGGGAGCTGTTTTTT
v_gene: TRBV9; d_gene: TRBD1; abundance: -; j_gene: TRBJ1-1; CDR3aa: CASSMTGGHTEAFF; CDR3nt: TGTGCCAGCAGCATGACAGGGGGCCACACTGAAGCTTTCTTT
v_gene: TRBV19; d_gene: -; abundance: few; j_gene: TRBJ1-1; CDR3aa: CASSVPLGTGEEAFF; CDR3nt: TGTGCCAGTAGTGTTCCCCTAGGGACGGGAGAAGAAGCTTTCTTT
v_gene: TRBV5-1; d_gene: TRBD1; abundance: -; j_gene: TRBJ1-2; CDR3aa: CASSLGQGLGGYGYTF; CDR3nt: TGCGCCAGCAGCTTGGGACAGGGTCTCGGGGGCTATGGCTACACCTTC
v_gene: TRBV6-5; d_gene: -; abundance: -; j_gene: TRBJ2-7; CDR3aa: CASSSGGRDEQYF; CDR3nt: TGTGCCAGCAGTTCTGGGGGTAGGGACGAGCAGTACTTC
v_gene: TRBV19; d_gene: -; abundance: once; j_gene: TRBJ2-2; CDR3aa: CASSKSGITNTGELFF; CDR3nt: TGTGCCAGTAGTAAGTCGGGGATAACGAACACCGGGGAGCTGTTTTTT
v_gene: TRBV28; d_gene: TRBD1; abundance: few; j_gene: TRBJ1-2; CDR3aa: CASSFLGGTANYGYTF; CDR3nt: TGTGCCAGCAGTTTTTTGGGCGGGACAGCTAACTATGGCTACACCTTC
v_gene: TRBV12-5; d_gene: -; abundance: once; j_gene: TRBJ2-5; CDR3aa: CASGPVRVETQYF; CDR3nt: TGTGCTAGTGGCCCTGTGAGGGTGGAGACCCAGTACTTC
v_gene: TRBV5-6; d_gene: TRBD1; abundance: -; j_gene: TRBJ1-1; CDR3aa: CASSNAGTGNTEAFF; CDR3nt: TGTGCCAGCAGTAATGCCGGGACAGGGAACACTGAAGCTTTCTTT
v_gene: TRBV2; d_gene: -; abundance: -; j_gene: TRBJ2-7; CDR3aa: CASSEKWGSSSYEQYF; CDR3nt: TGTGCCAGCAGTGAAAAATGGGGGTCTAGCTCCTACGAGCAGTACTTC
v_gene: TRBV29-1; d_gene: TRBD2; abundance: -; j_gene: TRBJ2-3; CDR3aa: CSAVSGGLDTQYF; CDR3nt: TGCAGCGCCGTCAGCGGGGGGCTGGATACGCAGTATTTT
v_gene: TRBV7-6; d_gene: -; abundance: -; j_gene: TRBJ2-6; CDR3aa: CASSLVPSSSGANVLTF; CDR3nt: TGTGCCAGCAGCTTAGTGCCTTCAAGCTCTGGGGCCAACGTCCTGACTTTC
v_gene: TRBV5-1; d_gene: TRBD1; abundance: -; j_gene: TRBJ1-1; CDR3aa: CASSATNRGLGTEAFF; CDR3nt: TGCGCCAGCAGCGCGACGAATAGGGGGCTGGGGACTGAAGCTTTCTTT
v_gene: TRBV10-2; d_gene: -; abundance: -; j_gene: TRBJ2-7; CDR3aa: CASSGAGAEQYF; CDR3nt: TGCGCCAGCAGTGGGGCAGGTGCCGAGCAGTACTTC
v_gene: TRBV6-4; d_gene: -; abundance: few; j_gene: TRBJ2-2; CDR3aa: CASSGREAGELFF; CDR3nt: TGTGCCAGCAGTGGGCGTGAGGCCGGGGAGCTGTTTTTT
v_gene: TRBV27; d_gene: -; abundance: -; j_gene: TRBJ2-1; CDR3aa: CASSVNRGGTYNEQFF; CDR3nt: TGTGCCAGCAGTGTCAACAGGGGGGGCACCTACAATGAGCAGTTCTTC
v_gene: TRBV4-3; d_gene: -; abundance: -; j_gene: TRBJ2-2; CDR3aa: CASSQGGRSNTGELFF; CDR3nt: TGCGCCAGCAGCCAAGGCGGCAGATCGAACACCGGGGAGCTGTTTTTT
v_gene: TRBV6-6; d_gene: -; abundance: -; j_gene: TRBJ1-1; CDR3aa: CASTLRGNTEAFF; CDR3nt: TGTGCCAGCACCCTGCGGGGAAACACTGAAGCTTTCTTT
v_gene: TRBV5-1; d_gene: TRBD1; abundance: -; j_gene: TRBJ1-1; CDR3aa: CASSFRTGGAFEAFF; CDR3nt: TGCGCCAGCAGCTTCCGGACAGGGGGCGCGTTTGAAGCTTTCTTT
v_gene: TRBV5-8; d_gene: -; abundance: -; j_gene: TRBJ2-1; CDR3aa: CASRPGFGEQFF; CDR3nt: TGTGCCAGCAGGCCAGGGTTTGGTGAGCAGTTCTTC
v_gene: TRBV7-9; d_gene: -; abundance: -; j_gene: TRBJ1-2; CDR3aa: CASSSTGSNYGYTF; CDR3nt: TGTGCCAGCAGCTCCACAGGCAGCAACTATGGCTACACCTTC
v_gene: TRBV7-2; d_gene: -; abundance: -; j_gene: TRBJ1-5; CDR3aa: CASSKGNLDQPQHF; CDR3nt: TGTGCCAGCAGCAAGGGTAATCTCGATCAGCCCCAGCATTTT
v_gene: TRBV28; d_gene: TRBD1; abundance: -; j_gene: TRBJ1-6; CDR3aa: CASTSGDRGNSPLHF; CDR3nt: TGTGCCAGCACCTCCGGGGACAGGGGAAATTCACCCCTCCACTTT
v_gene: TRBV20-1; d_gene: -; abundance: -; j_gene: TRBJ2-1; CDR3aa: CSARFDNEQFF; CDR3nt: TGCAGTGCTAGGTTCGACAATGAGCAGTTCTTC